A selection of T cell receptor beta chains follows, all from one sample in a study of regulatory T cells in long-lasting Graves disease. TCRdb re-called the multiplex PCR reads through MiXCR, storing one row per CDR3 protein. The data hold 400,000 to 550,000 distinct CDR3 sequences, with 16% observed a single time. The sample also formed part of further work on T cells in Graves' hyperthyroidism and ophthalmopathy.

Specimen: peripheral blood mononuclear cells (PBMCs), collected at new diagnosis, from a patient treated with antithyroid drugs. These receptors were taken from a woman aged 18-30 years with Graves disease. Each CDR3 is given with its conserved first and last residue. A D gene is named only where the DNA matches it firmly. The size of a clone is reported for some rows only, either as once, few or many, or as a class for expanded clones.

CASSPGSWSISGSGNEQYF TGTGCCAGCAGCCCAGGGTCGTGGTCTATTAGCGGGAGTGGAAACGAGCAGTACTTC TRBJ2-7 TRBD2 few 19 TRBV27
CASSSAYPGQGFYEQYF TGTGCCAGCAGTTCCGCCTACCCCGGACAGGGGTTCTACGAGCAGTACTTC TRBJ2-7 TRBD1 few 17 TRBV12-3/TRBV12-4
CASSAGVGTEAFF TGTGCCAGCTCCGCGGGGGTAGGCACTGAAGCTTTCTTT TRBJ1-1 NA many 13 TRBV18
CASSFSGKLGETQYF TGCGCCAGCAGCTTTTCCGGGAAGCTTGGAGAGACCCAGTACTTC TRBJ2-5 NA few 15 TRBV5-1
CASSLAGQGYGYTF TGTGCCAGCAGCTTAGCAGGACAGGGGTATGGCTACACCTTC TRBJ1-2 TRBD1 few 14 TRBV7-6
CASSLVGEIGANVLTF TGCGCCAGCAGCTTGGTGGGGGAAATTGGGGCCAACGTCCTGACTTTC TRBJ2-6 NA few 16 TRBV5-1
CASSLEFRGTTYNEQFF TGTGCCAGCAGCTTAGAATTCCGCGGGACCACCTACAATGAGCAGTTCTTC TRBJ2-1 NA many 17 TRBV7-2
CASSLSQGGRSETQYF TGCGCCAGCAGCTTGTCACAGGGGGGGCGATCAGAGACCCAGTACTTC TRBJ2-5 NA few 16 TRBV5-1
CACFLREELFYF TGTGCTTGTTTCCTCCGAGAGGAGTTGTTTTACTTC TRBJ2-7 NA few 12 TRBV6-1
CASSLLQQETQYF TGTGCCAGCAGTTTATTGCAGCAAGAGACCCAGTACTTC TRBJ2-5 NA many 13 TRBV27
CASRRLAGKSGELFF TGTGCCAGCAGACGACTAGCGGGAAAGTCCGGGGAGCTGTTTTTT TRBJ2-2 TRBD2 many 15 TRBV12-3/TRBV12-4
CATSRAEPGLALYNEQFF TGTGCCACCAGCAGAGCCGAACCGGGACTAGCGCTTTACAATGAGCAGTTCTTC TRBJ2-1 TRBD2 few 18 TRBV15
CASSRWGGKAETQYF TGTGCCAGCAGCCGCTGGGGGGGAAAAGCGGAGACCCAGTACTTC TRBJ2-5 TRBD2 NA 15 TRBV11-2
CASSLTSGQGTSQETQYF TGTGCCAGCAGCTTAACGTCCGGACAGGGGACCTCTCAAGAGACCCAGTACTTC TRBJ2-5 TRBD1 many 18 TRBV7-3
CASSQGVYPNYYEQYF TGTGCCAGCAGCCAAGGAGTTTACCCAAATTACTACGAGCAGTACTTC TRBJ2-7 NA many 16 TRBV3-1
CASSLDRFQRRDTGELFF TGTGCCAGCAGCTTAGATAGGTTTCAGCGCAGGGACACCGGGGAGCTGTTTTTT TRBJ2-2 NA many 18 TRBV11-2
CASSPVAGGGQYF TGTGCCAGCAGCCCTGTAGCGGGAGGTGGGCAGTACTTC TRBJ2-7 TRBD2 many 13 TRBV7-2
CASRPVYTGELFF TGTGCCAGCAGGCCTGTTTACACCGGGGAGCTGTTTTTT TRBJ2-2 NA NA 13 TRBV5-5
CASSQLSGTLHYEQYF TGTGCCAGCAGCCAACTCTCCGGGACGTTGCACTACGAGCAGTACTTC TRBJ2-7 NA NA 16 TRBV7-9
CASQGTPNTEAFF TGTGCCAGCCAGGGGACACCGAACACTGAAGCTTTCTTT TRBJ1-1 NA few 13 TRBV2
CASSPYPSVDEQYF TGTGCCAGCTCACCATATCCTAGCGTCGACGAGCAGTACTTC TRBJ2-7 NA many 14 TRBV18
CASSESGRGRETQYF TGCGCCAGCAGTGAGTCGGGGAGGGGTCGAGAGACCCAGTACTTC TRBJ2-5 TRBD2 NA 15 TRBV10-2
CASRPLAGGRASTDTQYF TGTGCCAGCAGGCCACTAGCGGGAGGTAGGGCTAGCACAGATACGCAGTATTTT TRBJ2-3 TRBD2 NA 18 TRBV7-6
CASSLGLEGLDTQYF TGTGCCAGCAGCTTAGGACTAGAGGGATTAGATACGCAGTATTTT TRBJ2-3 NA NA 15 TRBV7-9
CASTGRSQPQHF TGTGCCAGCACCGGGAGAAGTCAGCCCCAGCATTTT TRBJ1-5 NA few 12 TRBV6-4
CASSFSQSSYEQYF TGTGCCAGCAGTTTTTCGCAGAGCTCCTACGAGCAGTACTTC TRBJ2-7 NA few 14 TRBV12-3/TRBV12-4
CASSLRTSTDTQYF TGTGCCAGCAGTCTGAGGACTAGCACAGATACGCAGTATTTT TRBJ2-3 NA many 14 TRBV27
CASQLGGDEQYF TGTGCCAGCCAACTTGGGGGGGACGAGCAGTACTTC TRBJ2-7 TRBD2 many 12 TRBV13
CASSSDRGEKLFF TGTGCCAGCAGCAGCGACAGGGGTGAAAAACTGTTTTTT TRBJ1-4 TRBD1 many 13 TRBV7-8
CASSQDLRGWETQYF TGTGCCAGCAGCCAAGACCTGCGCGGGTGGGAGACCCAGTACTTC TRBJ2-5 NA NA 15 TRBV4-2
CASSSVTWGVEQFF TGTGCCAGCAGTTCCGTTACCTGGGGGGTTGAGCAGTTCTTC TRBJ2-1 NA many 14 TRBV27
CASSSGGSYEQYF TGTGCCAGCAGTTCGGGGGGGTCCTACGAGCAGTACTTC TRBJ2-7 TRBD2 many 13 TRBV27
CASSLVAGFTEAFF TGTGCCAGCAGCTTAGTGGCAGGGTTCACTGAAGCTTTCTTT TRBJ1-1 NA NA 14 TRBV7-9
CASSQDPFGIVETQYF TGTGCCAGCAGCCAAGACCCGTTTGGTATCGTAGAGACCCAGTACTTC TRBJ2-5 NA many 16 TRBV14
CASSLDQRLVGQWTQYF TGTGCCAGCAGCTTAGATCAAAGACTAGTGGGGCAATGGACCCAGTACTTC TRBJ2-5 NA many 17 TRBV11-2
CASTLPGETQYF TGCGCCAGCACCCTCCCCGGGGAGACCCAGTACTTC TRBJ2-5 NA NA 12 TRBV5-1
CSARPLAGEEEKLFF TGCAGTGCTAGACCCCTGGCAGGTGAAGAAGAAAAACTGTTTTTT TRBJ1-4 NA many 15 TRBV20-1
CASSKLGLAGVVVNEQFF TGTGCCAGCTCAAAACTCGGGCTAGCGGGAGTAGTAGTCAATGAGCAGTTCTTC TRBJ2-1 TRBD2 NA 18 TRBV18
CASRTDRQNTEAFF TGTGCCAGCAGGACCGACAGGCAAAACACTGAAGCTTTCTTT TRBJ1-1 NA many 14 TRBV7-2
CASSEGLGYTGELFF TGTGCCAGCAGCGAGGGACTTGGCTACACCGGGGAGCTGTTTTTT TRBJ2-2 NA NA 15 TRBV7-6
CASSLPWASGDEQYF TGTGCCAGCAGCTTACCTTGGGCTAGCGGGGACGAGCAGTACTTC TRBJ2-7 TRBD2 NA 15 TRBV7-2
CSVLGLARGETQYF TGCAGCGTGCTAGGACTAGCTCGGGGAGAGACCCAGTACTTC TRBJ2-5 TRBD2 few 14 TRBV29-1
CASSLSFDAYREQYF TGTGCCAGCAGCTTAAGCTTTGACGCCTACCGCGAGCAGTACTTC TRBJ2-7 NA many 15 TRBV11-2
CASSVQGASRSGANVLTF TGTGCCAGCAGTGTCCAGGGCGCCTCCCGCTCTGGGGCCAACGTCCTGACTTTC TRBJ2-6 NA many 18 TRBV2
CASSLTGLAGETQYF TGTGCCAGCAGCTTAACGGGACTAGCGGGAGAGACCCAGTACTTC TRBJ2-5 TRBD2 few 15 TRBV11-2
CASSRDGKYGYTF TGTGCCAGCAGCAGGGATGGAAAATATGGCTACACCTTC TRBJ1-2 NA NA 13 TRBV7-6
CASSLRVYNEQFF TGTGCCAGCAGTTTACGAGTTTACAATGAGCAGTTCTTC TRBJ2-1 NA few 13 TRBV28
CSARDQAPGGRRDGYTF TGCAGTGCTAGAGATCAGGCCCCGGGGGGGAGAAGAGATGGCTACACCTTC TRBJ1-2 NA once 17 TRBV20-1
CASSWRAGDTQYF TGTGCCAGCAGTTGGAGGGCCGGAGATACGCAGTATTTT TRBJ2-3 NA many 13 TRBV12-3/TRBV12-4